This passage covers 10 T cell receptor beta chains from one sample sequenced in a study of T cells in localized non-small cell lung cancer. Produced via immunoSEQ multiplex PCR; TCRdb's table is partial and in-frame only. The repertoire consists of more than 30,000 clones, with about nine tenths occurring once and the leading ten covering less than 5.5%. This sample comprised peripheral blood, obtained before any cancer treatment. These receptors were obtained from a male donor older than 55 with stage III lung adenocarcinoma.

This clone was recorded a few times. The rearrangement joins TRBV9 to TRBJ2-2; 7 bases agree with TRBD2. The CDR3 spans 13 residues. The germline V gene has CDR1 SGDLS and CDR2 YYNGEE. The trim removed 7 bases at V and 7 bases at J, leaving 7 bases unmatched. CDR3 sequence (DNA): TGTGCCAGCCACGGACTAGGGATCGGGGAGCTGTTTTTT. Its translation is CASHGLGIGELFF.

The chain has TRBV7-9 and TRBJ1-1; the D gene is possibly TRBD1 (6 bases). CDR1 SEHNR and CDR2 FQNEAQ come from the germline V gene (reference sequence). This CDR3 contains 13 residues. Trimming pared 5 bases from V and 4 bases from J, leaving 11 bases between. The CDR3 coding sequence is TGTGCCAGCAGCCAGGACAGATTCACTGAAGCTTTCTTT. It yields the protein CASSQDRFTEAFF.

The rearrangement links TRBV27 to TRBJ1-4; D not certain. The CDR3 totals 14 residues. CDR1 and CDR2 from the germline V gene are MNHEY and SMNVEV (reference sequence). Deletions cut 5 bases from V and 4 bases from J, with 11 bases between. The CDR3 DNA is TGTGCCAGCAGTACCCAGGCAGTTAATGAAAAACTGTTTTTT. It is translated as CASSTQAVNEKLFF.

This clone has only one observation. The chain recombines TRBV7-2 with TRBJ1-2; a possible D gene is TRBD1 (5 bases). CDR3 length: 14 residues. CDR1 is SGHTA and CDR2 is FQGNSA in the germline V gene. V gave up 4 bases and J gave up 2 bases, with 11 bases separating them. Here the CDR3 reads CASSSRGNNYGYTF. The CDR3 DNA sequence: TGTGCCAGCAGCTCCCGGGGCAACAACTATGGCTACACCTTC.

This chain joins TRBV28 and TRBJ1-2; 7 bases agree with TRBD1. The trim removed 3 bases at V and 6 bases at J, leaving 16 bases unmatched. CDR3 length: 17 amino acids. The V gene's germline CDR1 is MDHEN and CDR2 SYDVKM. The CDR3 coding sequence is TGTGCCAGCAGTTTTGCGACAGGGCCCTCCTACGAGGATGGCTACACCTTC. This translates into CASSFATGPSYEDGYTF.

CDR3 loop: CASSVGGGINEKLFF. The CDR3 DNA is TGTGCCAGCAGCGTAGGCGGGGGCATTAATGAAAAACTGTTTTTT. V usage is TRBV9 and J usage is TRBJ1-4; possibly TRBD1 for D (6 bases). Trimming removed 0 bases from V and 4 bases from J, with 10 bases in between. The CDR3 contains 15 residues. Germline CDR1 and CDR2: SGDLS and YYNGEE.

The V gene is TRBV6-5, the J gene TRBJ1-2, with 7 nucleotides matching TRBD1. The CDR3 has 15 residues. Germline trimming cut 0 bases from V and 4 bases from J; bases unmatched to any gene: 5. Looked up from germline, CDR1 is MNHEY and CDR2 is SVGAGI. DNA of the CDR3: TGTGCCAGCAGTTACTCCACAGGGGAAGTCTATGGCTACACCTTC. Encoded protein: CASSYSTGEVYGYTF.

The chain combines TRBV29-1 with TRBJ2-1; D is ambiguous. The CDR3 length is 12 residues. Germline CDR1 SQVTM, CDR2 ANQGSEA. The CDR3 DNA reads as TGCAGTTCGGCTCAACCCTACAATGAGCAGTTCTTC. Protein sequence: CSSAQPYNEQFF.

The chain is built from TRBV7-9 and TRBJ1-1, with 10 bases aligning to TRBD1. V dropped 6 bases and J dropped 4; count of bases not matched to a gene: 2. The CDR3 has 13 amino acids. Germline CDR1 SEHNR, CDR2 FQNEAQ (reference sequence). DNA for the CDR3: TGTGCCAGCAGTTGGGACAGGGGCACTGAAGCTTTCTTT. As protein: CASSWDRGTEAFF.

The genes are TRBV10-3 and TRBJ1-5, with 7 bases identical to TRBD1. CDR3 length equals 15 residues. The V gene's germline CDR1 is ENHRY and CDR2 SYGVKD. The V gene end was trimmed by 5 bases and the J gene end by 2 bases; junction bases not matched to a gene: 6. The CDR3 bases are TGTGCCATCAGTAAAGATCAGGGGGGCAATCAGCCCCAGCATTTT. It translates to CAISKDQGGNQPQHF.